These T cell receptor beta chains were read from a single sample in a study of blood T cell repertoires in COVID-19. Only in-frame clones appear in the TCRdb table, and some are missing; sequencing was by immunoSEQ multiplex PCR. The repertoire holds approximately 76,000 clones, approximately 86% seen once, with around 2% in the top ten. The sequencing input was peripheral blood. The receptors were gathered from a woman aged 55-69 years with acute or convalescent COVID-19. Both conserved end residues are part of each CDR3. The D gene is left open where the match is weak. A clone size is listed for some rows: how often the clone was seen (once, few, many), or a class if it is expanded.

CASSLRTAPYEQYF	TGTGCCAGCAGTTTACGGACAGCTCCCTACGAGCAGTACTTC	.	TRBV6-5	TRBJ2-7	.
CSVEVLDGETPYGYTF	TGCAGCGTTGAAGTATTAGACGGGGAAACCCCTTATGGCTACACCTTC	.	TRBV29-1	TRBJ1-2	.
CASRATGDTEAFF	TGTGCCAGCAGGGCGACAGGGGACACTGAAGCTTTCTTT	TRBD1	TRBV12-3/TRBV12-4	TRBJ1-1	.
CASSGRDFVTDTQYF	TGTGCCAGCTCCGGACGGGACTTTGTAACAGATACGCAGTATTTT	.	TRBV18	TRBJ2-3	.
CAWSDDFSGGSYNEQFF	TGTGCCTGGAGCGATGACTTTAGCGGGGGGTCCTACAATGAGCAGTTCTTC	TRBD2	TRBV30	TRBJ2-1	.
CSVEDRRGGLRADTQYF	TGCAGCGTTGAAGATCGCCGTGGAGGGTTAAGAGCAGATACGCAGTATTTT	.	TRBV29-1	TRBJ2-3	.
CASSPRGNQPQHF	TGTGCCAGCAGCCCACGGGGCAATCAGCCCCAGCATTTT	.	TRBV28	TRBJ1-5	once
CASSPIGQLSAREKLFF	TGTGCCAGCAGTCCGATCGGACAGCTCAGCGCCCGGGAAAAACTGTTTTTT	.	TRBV28	TRBJ1-4	once
CASSPWDRGYEQYF	TGTGCCAGCAGTCCGTGGGACAGGGGCTACGAGCAGTACTTC	TRBD1	TRBV6-2/TRBV6-3	TRBJ2-7	.
CASSPGSGLGGYEQYF	TGTGCCAGCAGCCCAGGTTCCGGGTTGGGGGGCTACGAGCAGTACTTC	.	TRBV7-6	TRBJ2-7	.
CASSLSSDRATEAFF	TGTGCCAGCAGCTTAAGTTCGGACAGGGCTACTGAAGCTTTCTTT	TRBD1	TRBV11-1	TRBJ1-1	.
CASSIGRPTGGSPLHF	TGTGCCAGTAGTATCGGACGTCCTACCGGAGGTTCACCCCTCCACTTT	.	TRBV19	TRBJ1-6	once
CASRSRGSGAVQPQHF	TGTGCCAGTAGGTCGAGGGGGTCAGGGGCGGTTCAGCCCCAGCATTTT	.	TRBV19	TRBJ1-5	.
CASSKQGVPNQPQHF	TGTGCCAGTAGTAAGCAGGGGGTCCCCAATCAGCCCCAGCATTTT	TRBD1	TRBV19	TRBJ1-5	.
CASSLMSGNHYGYTF	TGTGCCAGCAGTTTAATGTCGGGGAACCACTATGGCTACACCTTC	.	TRBV27	TRBJ1-2	.
CASSLDQISDTEAFF	TGTGCCAGCAGCCTGGACCAAATCTCGGACACTGAAGCTTTCTTT	.	TRBV5-4	TRBJ1-1	.
CSVESTYGYTF	TGCAGCGTTGAAAGCACCTATGGCTACACCTTC	.	TRBV29-1	TRBJ1-2	.
CASSSRQGGTYEQYF	TGTGCCAGCAGCTCCCGACAGGGGGGCACCTACGAGCAGTACTTC	TRBD1	TRBV7-6	TRBJ2-7	many
CASSFPRQGSNEKLFF	TGTGCCAGCAGTTTTCCGAGACAGGGATCTAATGAAAAACTGTTTTTT	TRBD1	TRBV27	TRBJ1-4	.
CASSPGTEETQYF	TGTGCCAGCAGCCCTGGGACAGAAGAGACCCAGTACTTC	TRBD1	TRBV7-9	TRBJ2-5	.
CASSVEARANSPLHF	TGTGCCAGCAGCGTAGAGGCGAGGGCTAATTCACCCCTCCACTTT	.	TRBV9	TRBJ1-6	.
CATSRDTRTSGGAMETQYF	TGTGCCACCAGCAGAGATACCAGGACTAGCGGGGGGGCCATGGAGACCCAGTACTTC	TRBD2	TRBV15	TRBJ2-5	.
CASSLYSQETQYF	TGCGCCAGCAGCCTATACTCCCAAGAGACCCAGTACTTC	.	TRBV4-1	TRBJ2-5	.
CASSTGRTSGRVSYNEQFF	TGTGCCAGCAGTACCGGCCGAACTAGCGGGAGGGTCTCCTACAATGAGCAGTTCTTC	TRBD2	TRBV2	TRBJ2-1	.
CASSFLGRGYEQYF	TGTGCCAGCAGCTTTTTGGGAAGGGGCTACGAGCAGTACTTC	.	TRBV5-5	TRBJ2-7	.
CASSLGAPSQETQYF	TGTGCCAGCAGCTTGGGGGCTCCGTCCCAAGAGACCCAGTACTTC	.	TRBV5-4	TRBJ2-5	.
CASSFEVVVGAVEQYF	TGTGCCAGCAGCTTTGAGGTTGTCGTAGGGGCGGTAGAGCAGTACTTC	.	TRBV11-2	TRBJ2-7	once
CASSRSQGSKTQYF	TGTGCCAGCAGCCGATCACAGGGTTCGAAGACCCAGTACTTC	.	TRBV3-1/TRBV3-2	TRBJ2-5	.
CASSQGTGQGPYEQYF	TGTGCCAGCAGCCAAGGGACGGGACAGGGTCCCTACGAGCAGTACTTC	TRBD1	TRBV3-1/TRBV3-2	TRBJ2-7	.
CASRGSGANVLTF	TGTGCCAGCCGGGGCTCTGGGGCCAACGTCCTGACTTTC	.	TRBV6-5	TRBJ2-6	few
CASSPTGMLGANVLTF	TGTGCCAGTAGTCCCACAGGGATGCTAGGGGCCAACGTCCTGACTTTC	.	TRBV19	TRBJ2-6	.
CASSLAEYQPQHF	TGTGCCAGCAGCTTAGCGGAGTATCAGCCCCAGCATTTT	.	TRBV7-9	TRBJ1-5	.
CASSLTQHHPLHF	TGTGCCAGCAGCTTAACCCAACATCACCCCCTCCACTTT	.	TRBV7-3	TRBJ1-6	.
CASSPATGGASGINTEAFF	TGTGCCAGCTCACCAGCGACAGGGGGCGCCTCGGGGATTAACACTGAAGCTTTCTTT	TRBD1	TRBV18	TRBJ1-1	.
CSVQRGWGLTGELFF	TGCAGCGTGCAAAGGGGTTGGGGGCTTACCGGGGAGCTGTTTTTT	.	TRBV29-1	TRBJ2-2	.
CASSPALRGGPNEQFF	TGCGCCAGCAGCCCCGCTTTGCGGGGGGGCCCCAATGAGCAGTTCTTC	TRBD2	TRBV5-1	TRBJ2-1	.
CASSQDSSSYNEQFF	TGCGCCAGCAGCCAGGACTCCTCCTCCTACAATGAGCAGTTCTTC	.	TRBV5-1	TRBJ2-1	once
CASSPGSGLLLLADTQYF	TGTGCCAGCAGCCCAGGGAGCGGGCTACTTCTTCTCGCAGATACGCAGTATTTT	.	TRBV7-2	TRBJ2-3	.
CASSRLGSTDTQYF	TGTGCCAGTAGCCGACTAGGCAGCACAGATACGCAGTATTTT	.	TRBV19	TRBJ2-3	.
CATSRVRTSGRGYNEQFF	TGTGCCACCAGCAGAGTGCGGACTAGCGGGAGAGGCTACAATGAGCAGTTCTTC	TRBD2	TRBV15	TRBJ2-1	.